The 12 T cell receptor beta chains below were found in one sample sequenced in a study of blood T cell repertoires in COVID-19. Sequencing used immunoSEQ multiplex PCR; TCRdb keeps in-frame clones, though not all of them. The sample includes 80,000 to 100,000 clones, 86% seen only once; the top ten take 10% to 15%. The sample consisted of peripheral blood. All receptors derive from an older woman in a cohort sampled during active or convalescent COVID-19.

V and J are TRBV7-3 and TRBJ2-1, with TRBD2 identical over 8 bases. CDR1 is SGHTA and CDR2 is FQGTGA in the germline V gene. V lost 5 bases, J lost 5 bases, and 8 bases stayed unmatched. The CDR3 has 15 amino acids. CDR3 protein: CASSTTSAAHNEQFF. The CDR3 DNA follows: TGTGCCAGCAGCACGACTAGCGCCGCCCACAATGAGCAGTTCTTC.

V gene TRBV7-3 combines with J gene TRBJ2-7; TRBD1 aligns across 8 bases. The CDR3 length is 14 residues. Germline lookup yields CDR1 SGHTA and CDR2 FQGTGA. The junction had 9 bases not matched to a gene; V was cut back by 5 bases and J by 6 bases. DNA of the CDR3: TGTGCCAGCAGCCCCCCTGGACAGGGCTCCGAGCAGTACTTC. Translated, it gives CASSPPGQGSEQYF.

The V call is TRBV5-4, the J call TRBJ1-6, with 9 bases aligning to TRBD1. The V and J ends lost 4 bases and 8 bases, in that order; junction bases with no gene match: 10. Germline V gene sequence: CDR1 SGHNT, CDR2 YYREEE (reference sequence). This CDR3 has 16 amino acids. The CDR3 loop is CASSTEGQGGDSPLHF. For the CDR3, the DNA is TGTGCCAGCAGCACGGAGGGACAGGGAGGGGATTCACCCCTCCACTTT.

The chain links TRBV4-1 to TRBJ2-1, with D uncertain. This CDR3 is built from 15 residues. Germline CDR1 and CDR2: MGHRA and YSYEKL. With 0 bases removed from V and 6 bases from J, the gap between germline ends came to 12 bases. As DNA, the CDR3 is TGCGCCAGCAGCCAAGAGAGACTTTCTTTCAATGAGCAGTTCTTC. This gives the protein CASSQERLSFNEQFF.

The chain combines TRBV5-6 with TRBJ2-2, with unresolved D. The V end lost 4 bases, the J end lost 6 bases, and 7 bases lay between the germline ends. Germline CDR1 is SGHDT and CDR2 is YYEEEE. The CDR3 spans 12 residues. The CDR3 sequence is CASSGGPGELFF. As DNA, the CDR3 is TGTGCCAGCAGCGGCGGTCCCGGGGAGCTGTTTTTT.

CDR3 in DNA: TGTGCCAGCAGCGCGGGACAGACACTCACAGATACGCAGTATTTT. Its protein is CASSAGQTLTDTQYF. The rearrangement joins TRBV7-6 to TRBJ2-3, with D perhaps TRBD1 (7 bases). The CDR3 consists of 15 residues. Deletions cut 5 bases from V and 2 bases from J, with 14 bases between. From germline, CDR1 is SGHVS and CDR2 FNYEAQ.

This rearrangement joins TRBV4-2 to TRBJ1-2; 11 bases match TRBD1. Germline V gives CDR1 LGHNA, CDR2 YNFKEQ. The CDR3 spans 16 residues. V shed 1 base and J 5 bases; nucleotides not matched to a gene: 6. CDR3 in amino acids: CASSQAGTGGGYGYTF. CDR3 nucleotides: TGTGCCAGCAGCCAAGCCGGGACAGGGGGTGGATATGGCTACACCTTC.

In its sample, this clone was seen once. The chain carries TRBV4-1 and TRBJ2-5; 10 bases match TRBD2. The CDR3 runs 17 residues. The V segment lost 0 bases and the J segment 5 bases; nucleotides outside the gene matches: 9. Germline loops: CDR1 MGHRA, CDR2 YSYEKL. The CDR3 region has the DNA TGCGCCAGCAGCCAAGATGGATTAGCGGGAGGTAGGGAGACCCAGTACTTC. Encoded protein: CASSQDGLAGGRETQYF.

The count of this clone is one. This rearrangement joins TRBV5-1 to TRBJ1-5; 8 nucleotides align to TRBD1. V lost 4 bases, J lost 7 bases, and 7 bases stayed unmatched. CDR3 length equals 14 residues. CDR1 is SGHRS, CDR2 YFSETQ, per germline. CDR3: CASSLGTGGQPQHF. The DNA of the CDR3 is TGCGCCAGCAGCCTGGGAACAGGGGGACAGCCCCAGCATTTT.

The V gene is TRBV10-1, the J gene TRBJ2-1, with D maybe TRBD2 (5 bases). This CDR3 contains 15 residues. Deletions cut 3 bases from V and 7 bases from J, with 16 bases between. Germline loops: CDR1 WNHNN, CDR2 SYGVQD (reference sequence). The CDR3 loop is CASSDAAGPQNEQFF. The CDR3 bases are TGCGCCAGCAGTGATGCGGCGGGCCCACAGAATGAGCAGTTCTTC.

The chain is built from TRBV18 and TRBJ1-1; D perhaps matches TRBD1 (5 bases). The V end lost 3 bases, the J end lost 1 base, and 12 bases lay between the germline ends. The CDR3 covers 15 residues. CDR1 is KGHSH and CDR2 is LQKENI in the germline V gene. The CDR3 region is CASSPRTLPNTEAFF. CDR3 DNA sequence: TGTGCCAGCTCACCCAGGACACTACCGAACACTGAAGCTTTCTTT.

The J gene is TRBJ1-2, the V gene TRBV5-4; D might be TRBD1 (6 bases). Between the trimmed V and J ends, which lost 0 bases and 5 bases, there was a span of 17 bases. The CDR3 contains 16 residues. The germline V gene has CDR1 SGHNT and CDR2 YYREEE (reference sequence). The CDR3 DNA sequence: TGTGCCAGCAGCTTGGGGGCCGGGGGGCGAAGGTATGGCTACACCTTC. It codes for CASSLGAGGRRYGYTF.